This T cell receptor (beta chain) was found in a study of OX40 agonist ivuxolimab in advanced cancers. Looking at the study overall: It was ivuxolimab, an agonistic anti-OX40 (CD134) antibody, that patients were treated with. Eligibility rules accepted prior anti-PD-1, anti-PD-L1 or anti-CTLA-4 therapy, and 35% to 40% had some. Study findings and constraints: More expanded clones were found, on average, in CD8+ than in CD4+ T cells. Doses of 0.1 to 3.0 mg/kg were accompanied by clonal expansion of CD4+ and CD8+ blood T cells by week 6.

About this clone: The antigen is undetermined.

Only in-frame clones appear in the TCRdb table, and some are missing; sequencing was by immunoSEQ multiplex PCR. The sample comprises more than 60,000 clones, over 80% of which are singletons, and around 3.4% rests with the top ten. The material was CD4+ or CD8+ T cells sorted from blood, obtained in a trial of the OX40 agonist ivuxolimab. The sequence came from an adult with an advanced solid tumor such as melanoma, head and neck, liver or kidney cancer.

The CDR3 sequence: CASSLGYYSNQPQHF. The DNA for the CDR3 is TGTGCCAGCAGCTTGGGGTACTATAGCAATCAGCCCCAGCATTTT. The V and J genes are TRBV5-5 and TRBJ1-5; D not resolved. The germline V gene encodes CDR1 SGHKS and CDR2 YYEKEE (reference sequence). V was trimmed by 0 bases and J by 0 bases, leaving 7 bases between them. The CDR3 spans 15 residues. The variable domain in full, with the rest retrieved from reference TRBV5-5 and TRBJ1-5, is DAGVTQSPTHLIKTRGQQVTLRCSPISGHKSVSWYQQVLGQGPQFIFQYYEKEERGRGNFPDRFSARQFPNYSSELNVNALLLGDSALYLCASSLGYYSNQPQHFGDGTRLSIL.